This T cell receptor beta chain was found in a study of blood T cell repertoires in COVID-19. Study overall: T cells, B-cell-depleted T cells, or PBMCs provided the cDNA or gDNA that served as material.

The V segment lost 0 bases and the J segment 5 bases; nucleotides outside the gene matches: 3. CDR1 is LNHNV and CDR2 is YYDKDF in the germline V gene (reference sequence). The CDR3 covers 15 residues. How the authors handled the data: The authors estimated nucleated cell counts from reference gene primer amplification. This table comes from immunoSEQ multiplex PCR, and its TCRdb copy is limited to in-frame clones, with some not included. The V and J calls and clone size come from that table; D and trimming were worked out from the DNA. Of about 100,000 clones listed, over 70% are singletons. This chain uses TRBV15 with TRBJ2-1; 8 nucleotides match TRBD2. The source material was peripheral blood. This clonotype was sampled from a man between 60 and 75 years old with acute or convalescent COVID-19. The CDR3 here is CATSRDGRGNNEQFF. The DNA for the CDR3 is TGTGCCACCAGCAGAGACGGGAGGGGAAACAATGAGCAGTTCTTC. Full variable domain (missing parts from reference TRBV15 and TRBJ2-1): DAMVIQNPRYQVTQFGKPVTLSCSQTLNHNVMYWYQQKSSQAPKLLFHYYDKDFNNEADTPDNFQSRRPNTSFCFLDIRSPGLGDTAMYLCATSRDGRGNNEQFFGPGTRLTVL.